The 29 T cell receptor beta chains below all came from one sample that was sequenced in a study of cytomegalovirus exposure and HLA in healthy donors. With 60 Vbeta and 13 Jbeta primers, the PCR was carried out. Sequencing used immunoSEQ multiplex PCR; TCRdb keeps in-frame clones, though not all of them. Its clone listing holds some 76,000 clones. Sequencing was done on a sample of PBMCs. These receptors were collected from a man aged 40-50 years in good health and CMV-seronegative.

This chain links TRBV6-1 with TRBJ2-2; possible D gene TRBD1, 5 bases. Trimming left V 3 bases short and J 3 bases short, with 11 bases between. Germline assignment: CDR1 MNHNS and CDR2 SASEGT. The CDR3 runs 15 residues. CDR3 protein: CASSDPGRYTGELFF. The CDR3 nucleotides read TGTGCCAGCAGTGACCCAGGGCGGTACACCGGGGAGCTGTTTTTT.

The rearrangement links TRBV2 to TRBJ1-3; TRBD1 agrees at 7 bases. Germline assignment: CDR1 SNHLY and CDR2 FYNNEI. The CDR3 totals 12 residues. Unmatched junction bases numbered 5, after V lost 7 bases and J lost 8 bases. The CDR3 DNA is TGTGCCAGCAATTTGGACAGGCACACCATATATTTT. Protein: CASNLDRHTIYF.

V usage is TRBV6-5 and J usage is TRBJ2-7; TRBD2 agrees at 11 bases. CDR3 length: 16 amino acids. Germline V gives CDR1 MNHEY, CDR2 SVGAGI. V dropped 0 bases and J dropped 0; count of bases not matched to a gene: 1. The CDR3, as DNA: TGTGCCAGCAGTTACTCAACTAGCGGGGGCTCCTACGAGCAGTACTTC. Amino acids: CASSYSTSGGSYEQYF.

V and J are TRBV5-1 and TRBJ2-7, with 8 bases that match TRBD1. Germline CDR1 SGHRS, CDR2 YFSETQ. CDR3 size: 20 residues. The trim removed 0 bases at V and 1 base at J, leaving 18 bases unmatched. Written as DNA, the CDR3 is TGCGCCAGCAGCTTGGGTTTGGCGGACAGGGAAATATTCAGGTCCTACGAGCAGTACTTC. Translated: CASSLGLADREIFRSYEQYF. The full variable domain, rest sourced from reference TRBV5-1 and TRBJ2-7, is KAGVTQTPRYLIKTRGQQVTLSCSPISGHRSVSWYQQTPGQGLQFLFEYFSETQRNKGNFPGRFSGRQFSNSRSEMNVSTLELGDSALYLCASSLGLADREIFRSYEQYFGPGTRLTVT.

The chain combines TRBV28 with TRBJ2-5; 10 positions match TRBD1. The CDR3 length is 15 residues. Germline lookup yields CDR1 MDHEN and CDR2 SYDVKM. With 6 bases clipped from V and 6 bases from J, the junction kept 10 bases outside the gene matches. The CDR3 is CASSRPGDRGQTQYF. The CDR3 nucleotides are TGTGCCAGCAGCCGTCCGGGGGACAGGGGTCAGACCCAGTACTTC.

The CDR3 region is CASRAGPSTDTQYF. CDR3 DNA sequence: TGTGCCAGCAGAGCGGGTCCTAGCACAGATACGCAGTATTTT. The V gene is TRBV11-2, the J gene TRBJ2-3; D might be TRBD2 (6 bases). Trimming pared 6 bases from V and 0 bases from J, leaving 10 bases between. Germline V gene data show CDR1 as SGHAT and CDR2 as FQNNGV. The CDR3 is 14 residues long.

The chain employs TRBV7-2 and TRBJ1-3; D gene unclear. Germline assignment: CDR1 SGHTA and CDR2 FQGNSA. The CDR3 is made up of 16 amino acids. The V gene lost 4 bases and the J gene lost 0 bases, with 13 bases spanning the gap. The CDR3 spells CASSSLDWRSGNTIYF. The CDR3 DNA is TGTGCCAGCAGCTCCCTGGACTGGCGCTCTGGAAACACCATATATTTT.

The chain has TRBV11-2 and TRBJ1-2; 9 nucleotides line up with TRBD1. The CDR3 covers 13 residues. Germline assignment: CDR1 SGHAT and CDR2 FQNNGV. Trimming at V came to 4 bases and at J to 6 bases, leaving 3 bases not matched to a gene. The CDR3 here is CASSYGTGNGYTF. CDR3 DNA: TGTGCCAGCAGCTACGGGACAGGGAATGGCTACACCTTC.

This chain connects TRBV30 to TRBJ1-2; tentative D call: TRBD1 (6 bases). This CDR3 region has 14 residues. CDR1 is GTSNPN, CDR2 SVGIG, per germline (reference sequence). Trimming pared 0 bases from V and 2 bases from J, leaving 10 bases between. The CDR3: CAWSVQGRNYGYTF. The DNA of the CDR3 is TGTGCCTGGAGTGTACAGGGTAGAAACTATGGCTACACCTTC.

The chain uses TRBV25-1 and TRBJ2-1; the match to TRBD2 covers 10 bases. Per the germline V gene, CDR1 is MGHDK and CDR2 is SYGVNS. CDR3 length: 16 residues. The V gene end was trimmed by 3 bases and the J gene end by 8 bases; junction bases not matched to a gene: 10. The CDR3 protein is CASSDLSGRARDEQFF. The CDR3 DNA follows: TGTGCCAGCAGTGATCTAAGCGGGAGGGCCCGGGATGAGCAGTTCTTC.

The V call is TRBV5-4, the J call TRBJ2-1; the D is unclear. CDR3 length: 12 residues. Germline CDR1 and CDR2: SGHNT and YYREEE (reference sequence). Trimming pared 0 bases from V and 10 bases from J, leaving 8 bases between. The CDR3 sequence: CASSLEFREQFF. The CDR3 nucleotides are TGTGCCAGCAGCTTGGAGTTCAGGGAGCAGTTCTTC. Drawing the rest from reference TRBV5-4 and TRBJ2-1, the complete variable domain is ETGVTQSPTHLIKTRGQQVTLRCSSQSGHNTVSWYQQALGQGPQFIFQYYREEENGRGNFPPRFSGLQFPNYSSELNVNALELDDSALYLCASSLEFREQFFGPGTRLTVL.

The chain carries TRBV4-1 and TRBJ2-7; D possibly corresponds to TRBD2 (6 bases). The CDR3 covers 15 residues. The V end was cut by 3 bases, the J end by 5 bases, with 17 bases between. Germline assignment: CDR1 MGHRA and CDR2 YSYEKL. The CDR3 sequence: CASSHVGRDGNEQYF. The CDR3 DNA sequence: TGCGCCAGCAGCCACGTCGGGCGGGACGGGAACGAGCAGTACTTC.

The chain is built from TRBV30 and TRBJ1-1; D is unresolved. The CDR3 has 13 residues. The V end was cut by 2 bases, the J end by 1 base, with 8 bases between. From germline, CDR1 is GTSNPN and CDR2 SVGIG (reference sequence). The CDR3: CAWSLFWNTEAFF. DNA of the CDR3: TGTGCCTGGAGTTTATTTTGGAACACTGAAGCTTTCTTT.

CDR3 bases: TGTGCCTGGAGTTATTCAGAGGAGTATGGCTACACCTTC. Translation: CAWSYSEEYGYTF. V gene TRBV30 combines with J gene TRBJ1-2; D is ambiguous. The CDR3 contains 13 residues. Germline CDR1 and CDR2: GTSNPN and SVGIG (reference sequence). Trimming took 2 bases from V and 5 from J, leaving 12 bases between them.

The chain has TRBV7-2 and TRBJ2-7; 9 bases line up with TRBD1. After removal of 2 bases from V and 5 bases from J, the junction contained 10 bases not matched to a gene. This CDR3 has 16 amino acids. Germline V gives CDR1 SGHTA, CDR2 FQGNSA. The CDR3 bases are TGTGCCAGCAGCTTATTAATAACAGGGGGCCGAGACGAGCAGTACTTC. Translated, it gives CASSLLITGGRDEQYF.

The chain links TRBV6-1 to TRBJ2-7; D is unclear. The CDR3 spans 16 residues. The germline V and J ends were trimmed by 3 bases and 0 bases, with 15 bases remaining between them. Germline-derived CDR1 and CDR2 are MNHNS and SASEGT. DNA for the CDR3: TGTGCCAGCAGTGACGCCGGAGCGACGAGCTCCTACGAGCAGTACTTC. It yields the protein CASSDAGATSSYEQYF.

The chain joins TRBV15 to TRBJ2-1, with a possible D match to TRBD1 (8 bases). The CDR3 is 16 residues long. Trimming pared 4 bases from V and 9 bases from J, leaving 22 bases between. Germline CDR1 and CDR2: LNHNV and YYDKDF (reference sequence). This CDR3 reads CATSNGQGAGGGEQFF. CDR3 sequence (DNA): TGTGCCACCAGCAACGGCCAGGGGGCTGGGGGGGGTGAGCAGTTCTTC.

The rearrangement links TRBV29-1 to TRBJ1-1; no firm D call. The CDR3 has 14 residues. Trimming took off 0 bases at V and 4 bases at J, with 12 bases between the two ends. Germline V gene sequence: CDR1 SQVTM, CDR2 ANQGSEA. The CDR3 sequence: CSVEDVQAGTEAFF. In DNA form, the CDR3 reads TGCAGCGTTGAAGATGTCCAGGCGGGCACTGAAGCTTTCTTT.

This chain joins TRBV9 and TRBJ2-1; 14 bases align to TRBD2. This CDR3 spans 15 amino acids. CDR1 and CDR2 (germline): SGDLS, YYNGEE. The V segment lost 4 bases and the J segment 9 bases; nucleotides outside the gene matches: 6. CDR3 nucleotides: TGTGCCAGCAGCCTCCGGACTAGCGGGGGGCCTGAGCAGTTCTTC. Protein: CASSLRTSGGPEQFF.

The chain has TRBV29-1 and TRBJ1-3; D gene unclear. The germline gives CDR1 SQVTM, CDR2 ANQGSEA. The CDR3 extends over 15 amino acids. With 6 bases removed from V and 0 bases from J, the gap between germline ends came to 15 bases. The DNA of the CDR3 is TGCAGCGTGGAGCCCCGGAGCACCTCTGGAAACACCATATATTTT. This gives the protein CSVEPRSTSGNTIYF.

The gene calls are TRBV5-1 and TRBJ2-2; 11 bases line up with TRBD2. J gave up 5 bases and V 5 bases, and 8 bases lay outside the gene matches. The CDR3 has 16 residues. The germline CDR1 and CDR2 sequences are SGHRS and YFSETQ. CDR3 nucleotide sequence: TGCGCCAGCAGTACCGGGACTAGCGGATTAACCGGGGAGCTGTTTTTT. Its translation is CASSTGTSGLTGELFF.

The chain recombines TRBV19 with TRBJ1-5; perhaps TRBD1 as D (6 bases). Trimming left V 5 bases short and J 3 bases short, with 17 bases between. Germline CDR1 is LNHDA and CDR2 is SQIVND (reference sequence). The CDR3 is 16 residues long. CDR3 sequence reads: CASSSQGNLNNQPQHF. CDR3 sequence (DNA): TGTGCCAGTAGTTCCCAGGGGAATCTCAACAATCAGCCCCAGCATTTT. Together with reference TRBV19 and TRBJ1-5, the CDR3 gives the full variable domain: DGGITQSPKYLFRKEGQNVTLSCEQNLNHDAMYWYRQDPGQGLRLIYYSQIVNDFQKGDIAEGYSVSREKKESFPLTVTSAQKNPTAFYLCASSSQGNLNNQPQHFGDGTRLSIL.

This rearrangement joins TRBV27 to TRBJ2-3; unclear D gene. The CDR3 covers 15 residues. Trimming stripped 3 bases from V and 1 base from J, with 11 bases between. Per germline, CDR1 MNHEY and CDR2 SMNVEV (reference sequence). CDR3 DNA: TGTGCCAGCAGTTTCGCTCCAGGCGGCACAGATACGCAGTATTTT. Translation gives CASSFAPGGTDTQYF.

CDR3 region: CASSLSGGSSGNTIYF. The CDR3 nucleotides read TGTGCCAGCAGCCTTTCGGGGGGCTCCTCTGGAAACACCATATATTTT. The J gene is TRBJ1-3, the V gene TRBV7-2; D possibly corresponds to TRBD1 (6 bases). The V end was cut by 5 bases, the J end by 0 bases, with 14 bases between. The CDR3 loop spans 16 amino acids. The germline gives CDR1 SGHTA, CDR2 FQGNSA. Combining the CDR3 with reference TRBV7-2 and TRBJ1-3 gives the whole variable domain GAGVSQSPSNKVTEKGKDVELRCDPISGHTALYWYRQSLGQGLEFLIYFQGNSAPDKSGLPSDRFSAERTGGSVSTLTIQRTQQEDSAVYLCASSLSGGSSGNTIYFGEGSWLTVV.

The rearrangement uses TRBV7-2 and TRBJ1-4; TRBD1 agrees at 8 bases. The V gene end was trimmed by 4 bases and the J gene end by 5 bases; junction bases not matched to a gene: 3. Germline V gene data show CDR1 as SGHTA and CDR2 as FQGNSA. The CDR3 runs to 14 residues. The CDR3 sequence is CASSSTGANEKLFF. CDR3 DNA sequence: TGTGCCAGCAGCTCGACAGGGGCAAATGAAAAACTGTTTTTT.

V gene TRBV30 combines with J gene TRBJ2-2; D uncertain. CDR3 size: 13 residues. V lost 1 base and J 5 bases, leaving 8 bases between the germline ends. The V gene's germline CDR1 is GTSNPN and CDR2 SVGIG (reference sequence). The CDR3 here is CAWSASLTGELFF. The CDR3, as DNA: TGTGCCTGGAGTGCCTCGCTAACCGGGGAGCTGTTTTTT.

This rearrangement joins TRBV6-1 to TRBJ2-1; 13 nucleotides align to TRBD2. Unmatched junction bases numbered 4, after V lost 3 bases and J lost 11 bases. Germline loops: CDR1 MNHNS, CDR2 SASEGT. The CDR3 covers 14 residues. The CDR3 here is CASSDGLAGVQQFF. The DNA for the CDR3 is TGTGCCAGCAGTGACGGACTAGCGGGGGTCCAGCAGTTCTTC.

This chain joins TRBV12-2 and TRBJ1-3; TRBD1 is taken as the D call from the table, unchecked against the DNA. TRBV12-2 constitutes a pseudogene. The CDR3 extends over 14 amino acids. The CDR3, as DNA: TGTGCAAGTCGCTACAGGGGCTCTGGAAACACCATATATTTT. Protein sequence: CASRYRGSGNTIYF.

The rearrangement uses TRBV7-9 and TRBJ2-1; D is possibly TRBD2 (6 bases). Germline CDR1 SEHNR, CDR2 FQNEAQ (reference sequence). Deletions cut 6 bases from V and 0 bases from J, with 12 bases between. This CDR3 contains 15 residues. The CDR3 coding sequence is TGTGCCAGCAGTCCTTACGGGGGCTCCTACAATGAGCAGTTCTTC. Translation gives CASSPYGGSYNEQFF. Full variable domain (rest looked up from reference TRBV7-9 and TRBJ2-1): DTGVSQNPRHKITKRGQNVTFRCDPISEHNRLYWYRQTLGQGPEFLTYFQNEAQLEKSRLLSDRFSAERPKGSFSTLEIQRTEQGDSAMYLCASSPYGGSYNEQFFGPGTRLTVL.